The 30 T cell receptor beta chains reported below all come from one sample, sequenced in a study of blood T cell repertoires in COVID-19. Sequencing was performed with immunoSEQ multiplex PCR; in TCRdb, only in-frame clones are kept and a portion is missing. This table has some 120,000 clones, approximately 83% appearing once. The sequencing input was peripheral blood. These receptors were collected from a woman over 75 with acute or convalescent COVID-19.

V and J are TRBV7-9 and TRBJ1-1, with D tentatively TRBD1 (5 bases). The CDR3 covers 14 residues. Germline V gene data show CDR1 as SEHNR and CDR2 as FQNEAQ (reference sequence). Between the trimmed V and J ends, which lost 8 bases and 1 base, there was a span of 14 bases. The CDR3 DNA sequence: TGTGCCAGCCTTCGATTCAGGGAGAACACTGAAGCTTTCTTT. This gives the protein CASLRFRENTEAFF.

This chain uses TRBV10-1 with TRBJ2-5; 7 positions match TRBD1. There are 14 residues in the CDR3. The V gene end was trimmed by 5 bases and the J gene end by 5 bases; junction bases not matched to a gene: 8. From germline, CDR1 is WNHNN and CDR2 SYGVQD (reference sequence). CDR3 DNA sequence: TGCGCCAGCAGTAATGGACAGGCCGGGGAGACCCAGTACTTC. Amino acid sequence: CASSNGQAGETQYF.

The CDR3 sequence is CASSFAGAPTDTQYF. The CDR3 DNA reads TGTGCCAGCAGTTTCGCGGGGGCCCCCACAGATACGCAGTATTTT. The J gene is TRBJ2-3, the V gene TRBV28; maybe TRBD2 (7 bases). In germline, CDR1 is MDHEN, CDR2 SYDVKM. This CDR3 contains 15 residues. Trimming took off 3 bases at V and 2 bases at J, with 12 bases between the two ends.

The genes are TRBV9 and TRBJ1-2, with D possibly TRBD1 on 5 matching bases. The germline V gene has CDR1 SGDLS and CDR2 YYNGEE. Trimming took 4 bases from V and 8 from J, leaving 15 bases between them. This CDR3 comprises 13 residues. The CDR3 nucleotides are TGTGCCAGCAGCCATGGGGGAGGTGAGGGCTACACCTTC. The encoded protein is CASSHGGGEGYTF.

The chain links TRBV19 to TRBJ2-1, with 8 positions matching TRBD1. Germline lookup yields CDR1 LNHDA and CDR2 SQIVND (reference sequence). V shed 0 bases and J 5 bases; nucleotides not matched to a gene: 6. The CDR3 extends over 16 amino acids. CDR3 amino acids: CASSIEGQGAHNEQFF. Written as DNA, the CDR3 is TGTGCCAGTAGTATAGAAGGCCAGGGGGCGCACAATGAGCAGTTCTTC.

The chain recombines TRBV2 with TRBJ1-2; tentative D call: TRBD1 (6 bases). V was trimmed by 7 bases and J by 7 bases, leaving 13 bases between them. This CDR3 region has 12 residues. CDR1 and CDR2 (germline): SNHLY, FYNNEI. CDR3: CASTVGGGGYTF. The DNA of the CDR3 is TGTGCCAGCACAGTAGGGGGTGGTGGCTACACCTTC.

This chain joins TRBV7-9 and TRBJ1-1; a weak D match, TRBD1 (5 bases). The CDR3 runs 15 residues. Germline assignment: CDR1 SEHNR and CDR2 FQNEAQ (reference sequence). Between the trimmed V and J ends, which lost 5 bases and 5 bases, there was a span of 18 bases. CDR3 DNA sequence: TGTGCCAGCAGCCACCGCGGGGGGGGGAGGACTGAAGCTTTCTTT. Encoded protein: CASSHRGGGRTEAFF.

This clone was seen a single time. V gene TRBV9 combines with J gene TRBJ2-1; 8 bases agree with TRBD2. Germline CDR1 is SGDLS and CDR2 is YYNGEE. Germline trimming cut 2 bases from V and 5 bases from J; bases unmatched to any gene: 3. The CDR3 length is 14 residues. The CDR3 loop reads CASSVWRGDNEQFF. DNA for the CDR3: TGTGCCAGCAGCGTTTGGCGGGGGGACAATGAGCAGTTCTTC. Full variable domain (remainder filled in from reference TRBV9 and TRBJ2-1): DSGVTQTPKHLITATGQRVTLRCSPRSGDLSVYWYQQSLDQGLQFLIQYYNGEERAKGNILERFSAQQFPDLHSELNLSSLELGDSALYFCASSVWRGDNEQFFGPGTRLTVL.

For the CDR3, the DNA is TGTGCCAGCAGCCCTTCTAGCGGGGGCGCCTACAATGAGCAGTTCTTC. Translating gives CASSPSSGGAYNEQFF. This rearrangement joins TRBV4-2 to TRBJ2-1; 10 nucleotides match TRBD2. The CDR3 covers 16 residues. With V trimmed by 4 bases and J by 2 bases, 5 bases remained unmatched. The germline CDR1 and CDR2 sequences are LGHNA and YNFKEQ.

The chain uses TRBV7-3 and TRBJ1-1; D unclear. This CDR3 contains 15 residues. From germline, CDR1 is SGHTA and CDR2 FQGTGA. V was trimmed by 5 bases and J by 1 base, leaving 14 bases between them. The chain's CDR3 is CASSKLGGSNTEAFF. CDR3 DNA: TGTGCCAGCAGCAAACTTGGCGGTTCGAACACTGAAGCTTTCTTT.

The chain combines TRBV6-2 or TRBV6-3 with TRBJ1-1, with 11 bases identical to TRBD1. Germline-derived CDR1 and CDR2 are MNHEY and SVGEGT. The CDR3 spans 14 residues. Unmatched junction bases numbered 0, after V lost 2 bases and J lost 4 bases. The CDR3 reads CASSYGTGGTEAFF. CDR3 DNA sequence: TGTGCCAGCAGTTACGGGACAGGGGGCACTGAAGCTTTCTTT.

The V gene is TRBV3-1 (or the pseudogene TRBV3-2), the J gene TRBJ2-7; 7 bases line up with TRBD2. Germline trimming cut 7 bases from V and 5 bases from J; bases unmatched to any gene: 11. The CDR3 has 14 amino acids. The germline V gene encodes CDR1 LGHDT and CDR2 YNNKEL (reference sequence). The CDR3: CASTLNGEGNEQYF. The CDR3 region has the DNA TGTGCCAGCACCCTTAACGGGGAGGGGAACGAGCAGTACTTC.

The chain combines TRBV2 with TRBJ1-1, with TRBD1 as a possible D gene (6 bases). CDR1 is SNHLY, CDR2 FYNNEI, per germline. The V end was cut by 6 bases, the J end by 2 bases, with 10 bases between. CDR3 length: 13 amino acids. DNA of the CDR3: TGTGCCAGCAGGAGGGACAAAAACACTGAAGCTTTCTTT. Protein sequence: CASRRDKNTEAFF.

The chain employs TRBV27 and TRBJ2-2, with TRBD1 as a possible D gene (6 bases). Germline assignment: CDR1 MNHEY and CDR2 SMNVEV (reference sequence). This CDR3 spans 16 amino acids. V lost 3 bases, J lost 1 base, and 12 bases lay in between. The CDR3 spells CASSFFRTVNTGELFF. The CDR3 bases are TGTGCCAGCAGTTTTTTTAGGACAGTGAACACCGGGGAGCTGTTTTTT.

The gene calls are TRBV5-4 and TRBJ2-1; 8 bases agree with TRBD2. Germline assignment: CDR1 SGHNT and CDR2 YYREEE (reference sequence). CDR3 length equals 17 residues. V trimming: 4 bases; J trimming: 1 base; junction bases outside the gene matches: 10. The DNA of the CDR3 is TGTGCCAGCAGCGCTAAAGCGGGGGCACCTTCCTACAATGAGCAGTTCTTC. It codes for CASSAKAGAPSYNEQFF.

The V gene is TRBV10-3, the J gene TRBJ1-2, with D perhaps TRBD1 (6 bases). Germline CDR1 reads ENHRY; CDR2 reads SYGVKD. V was pared by 2 bases and J by 0 bases, with 13 bases between. The CDR3 has 16 amino acids. CDR3 amino acids: CAISEGGQRSNYGYTF. CDR3 bases: TGTGCCATCAGTGAGGGAGGACAGAGGTCTAACTATGGCTACACCTTC.

This clone was seen just once. This sequence joins TRBV19 and TRBJ1-5; D might be TRBD1 (5 bases). CDR1 is LNHDA, CDR2 SQIVND, per germline (reference sequence). V lost 4 bases to trimming and J lost 5 bases, with 9 bases between them. CDR3 size: 13 residues. CDR3 bases: TGTGCCAGTAGTAACAGGTATGATCAGCCCCAGCATTTT. Translating gives CASSNRYDQPQHF.

The chain combines TRBV29-1 with TRBJ1-1; D is uncertain. Germline values: CDR1 SQVTM, CDR2 ANQGSEA. The CDR3 has 10 residues. V was pared by 7 bases and J by 1 base, with 4 bases between. CDR3 DNA: TGCAGCGCTAAGAACACTGAAGCTTTCTTT. Protein: CSAKNTEAFF.

Note on this clone: The junction differs from germline at one of its ends, possibly a read error. The chain is built from TRBV19 and TRBJ2-7; 8 nucleotides line up with TRBD1. CDR1 LNHDA and CDR2 SQIVND come from the germline V gene (reference sequence). This CDR3 spans 11 amino acids. Written as DNA, the CDR3 is TGTGCCAGTACCCAGGGACAGGACTTTTTCTTC. Protein: CASTQGQDFFF.

V usage is TRBV5-5 and J usage is TRBJ2-3; D gene uncertain. Germline CDR1 SGHKS, CDR2 YYEKEE (reference sequence). There are 12 residues in the CDR3. The V gene lost 1 base and the J gene lost 5 bases, with 5 bases spanning the gap. For the CDR3, the DNA is TGTGCCAGCAGCTTGTCCGGAGATACGCAGTATTTT. This translates into CASSLSGDTQYF.

This clone came up a few times. The chain combines TRBV7-2 with TRBJ1-1; D uncertain. V gave up 1 base and J gave up 10 bases, with 16 bases separating them. CDR1 is SGHTA and CDR2 is FQGNSA in the germline V gene. CDR3 length: 14 residues. This CDR3 is CASSLVSAGSRAFF. Here the CDR3 DNA reads TGTGCCAGCAGCTTAGTGAGTGCCGGGAGTAGAGCTTTCTTT. The whole variable domain, filled in from reference TRBV7-2 and TRBJ1-1, reads GAGVSQSPSNKVTEKGKDVELRCDPISGHTALYWYRQSLGQGLEFLIYFQGNSAPDKSGLPSDRFSAERTGGSVSTLTIQRTQQEDSAVYLCASSLVSAGSRAFFGQGTRLTVV.

This sequence joins TRBV5-4 and TRBJ2-1; D may be TRBD1 (5 bases). Trimming shortened V by 3 bases and J by 7 bases, and 17 bases separated the two germline ends. The CDR3 consists of 15 residues. Germline values: CDR1 SGHNT, CDR2 YYREEE (reference sequence). CDR3 residues: CASSSPSRGRNEQFF. For the CDR3, the DNA is TGTGCCAGCAGCTCCCCTTCTAGGGGTAGGAATGAGCAGTTCTTC.

Only a few counts were recorded for this clone. The chain joins TRBV19 to TRBJ2-1; 9 bases align to TRBD2. In germline, CDR1 is LNHDA, CDR2 SQIVND (reference sequence). Trimming removed 4 bases from V and 8 bases from J; junction bases left unmatched: 15. The length of the CDR3 is 17 residues. The CDR3 nucleotides read TGTGCCAGTAGTACCCTTTTGCGGGGGGGAGTCTGGGATGAGCAGTTCTTC. It specifies CASSTLLRGGVWDEQFF. Variable domain in full (rest from reference TRBV19 and TRBJ2-1): DGGITQSPKYLFRKEGQNVTLSCEQNLNHDAMYWYRQDPGQGLRLIYYSQIVNDFQKGDIAEGYSVSREKKESFPLTVTSAQKNPTAFYLCASSTLLRGGVWDEQFFGPGTRLTVL.

The chain carries TRBV5-1 and TRBJ1-5; 9 positions agree with TRBD1. Losses at the gene ends were 5 bases for V and 6 bases for J; bases not matched to a gene: 9. There are 15 residues in the CDR3. Per germline, CDR1 SGHRS and CDR2 YFSETQ. CDR3 DNA: TGCGCCAGCAGTACGGGGACAGGGAACGGTCAGCCCCAGCATTTT. It yields the protein CASSTGTGNGQPQHF.

The chain carries TRBV12-3 or TRBV12-4 and TRBJ2-5; TRBD2 might be the D (7 bases). The CDR3 extends over 13 amino acids. V lost 9 bases to trimming and J lost 7 bases, with 18 bases between them. CDR3 DNA sequence: TGTGCCAGTTCTTCCGGGGGGCCGGGGACCCAGTACTTC. Its protein is CASSSGGPGTQYF.

This chain links TRBV4-3 with TRBJ1-1; maybe TRBD1 (5 bases). Germline V CDR1 and CDR2: LGHNA, YSLEER. Trimming left V 5 bases short and J 5 bases short, with 18 bases between. This CDR3 region has 15 residues. CDR3 sequence reads: CASSSLTRKGTEAFF. As DNA, the CDR3 is TGCGCCAGCAGCTCCTTGACCCGAAAGGGGACTGAAGCTTTCTTT.

The chain has TRBV12-3 or TRBV12-4 and TRBJ2-1, with no clear D. V was shortened by 5 bases and J by 9 bases, with 11 bases between the two germline ends. This CDR3 is 12 amino acids long. CDR3 nucleotide sequence: TGTGCCAGCAGTCTCGTTTCGGTTGAGCAGTTCTTC. This translates into CASSLVSVEQFF.

The rearrangement links TRBV24-1 to TRBJ1-2; 8 bases map to TRBD1. Germline CDR1 and CDR2: KGHDR and SFDVKD. V shed 3 bases, J shed 5 bases, and the junction held 4 bases outside the gene matches. The CDR3 covers 14 residues. The CDR3 is CATSDATGAYGYTF. The CDR3 nucleotides read TGTGCCACCAGTGATGCGACAGGGGCTTATGGCTACACCTTC.

V and J are TRBV5-5 and TRBJ1-3; D may be TRBD1 (5 bases). This CDR3 region has 16 residues. Trimming left V 0 bases short and J 2 bases short, with 12 bases between. CDR1 is SGHKS, CDR2 YYEKEE, per germline (reference sequence). The CDR3 loop reads CASSLEPQAAGNTIYF. In nucleotides, the CDR3 is TGTGCCAGCAGCTTGGAACCACAGGCGGCTGGAAACACCATATATTTT.

This chain joins TRBV7-2 and TRBJ1-5, with TRBD1 matching over 8 bases. Trimming at V came to 4 bases and at J to 6 bases, leaving 8 bases not matched to a gene. Germline CDR1 SGHTA, CDR2 FQGNSA. The CDR3 has 15 amino acids. Here the CDR3 DNA reads TGTGCCAGCAGCTCAAGTACAGGGGGAGGTCAGCCCCAGCATTTT. Amino acid sequence: CASSSSTGGGQPQHF.